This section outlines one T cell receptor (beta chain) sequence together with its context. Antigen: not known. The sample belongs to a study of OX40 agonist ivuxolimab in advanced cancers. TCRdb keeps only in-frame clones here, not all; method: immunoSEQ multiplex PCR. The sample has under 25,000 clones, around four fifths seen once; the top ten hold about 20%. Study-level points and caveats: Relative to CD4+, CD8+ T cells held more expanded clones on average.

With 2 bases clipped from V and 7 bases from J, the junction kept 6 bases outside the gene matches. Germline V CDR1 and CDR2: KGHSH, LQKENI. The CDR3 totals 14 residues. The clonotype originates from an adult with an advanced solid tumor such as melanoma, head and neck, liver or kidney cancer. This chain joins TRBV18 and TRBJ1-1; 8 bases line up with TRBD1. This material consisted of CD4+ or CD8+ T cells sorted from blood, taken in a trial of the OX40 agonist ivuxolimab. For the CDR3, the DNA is TGTGCCAGCTCACCAACGACAGGGGAGGGTGAAGCTTTCTTT. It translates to CASSPTTGEGEAFF.